Below, one T cell receptor (beta chain) is given with its context. No antigen is known for it. This entry comes from a study of T cell repertoires in cytomegalovirus infection. Study-wide context: Used in the study were CMV epitopes, some recently identified and HLA-C-restricted, others well-studied and HLA-B-restricted. Study-level results: Adding up the frequency of public TCR beta families identified people who carried CMV plus the relevant HLA.

V lost 3 bases and J lost 4, with 13 bases in between. The CDR3 is 14 residues long. Germline V gene data show CDR1 as SGHTA and CDR2 as FQGNSA. TCRdb redid the calling of the reads with MiXCR, one entry per CDR3 protein. Here the sample spans just over 450,000 distinct CDR3 sequences, approximately 46% being singletons. This TCR was recovered from a human donor in good health (CMV status not recorded). Some clones in this sample may be carry-over from other donors' samples. The rearrangement joins TRBV7-2 to TRBJ2-7, with a possible D match to TRBD2 (6 bases). Sequences were derived from cultured PBMCs, sampled from culture after CMV antigen stimulation. The CDR3 nucleotides read TGTGCCAGCAGCTTTAGCGGACCTAAATACGAGCAGTACTTC. Its translation is CASSFSGPKYEQYF. Looking up the rest from reference TRBV7-2 and TRBJ2-7 gives the full variable domain: GAGVSQSPSNKVTEKGKDVELRCDPISGHTALYWYRQSLGQGLEFLIYFQGNSAPDKSGLPSDRFSAERTGGSVSTLTIQRTQQEDSAVYLCASSFSGPKYEQYFGPGTRLTVT.